This entry describes one T cell receptor (beta chain). Its antigen is undetermined. These donors, healthy bone marrow donors, were studied. The data were obtained in a study of cytomegalovirus exposure and HLA in healthy donors. Study-wide context: A preliminary data release comprised 80 million or so unique TCRs obtained from HLA-typed donors. Overall study results and limits: Cytomegalovirus association was listed for under 200 TCR beta chains. The authors later found HLA-associated TCR beta chains more clonally expanded than equally common others.

The PCR made use of 60 Vbeta and 13 Jbeta primers. Produced via immunoSEQ multiplex PCR; TCRdb's table is partial and in-frame only. This table holds fewer than 250,000 clones, roughly 82% found once. Germline loops: CDR1 MNHEY, CDR2 SVGAGI. J lost 6 bases, V lost 5 bases, and 12 bases had no gene match. CDR3 length equals 15 residues. The chain is built from TRBV6-5 and TRBJ2-7; 8 nucleotides line up with TRBD2. The receptor comes from a man aged 40-49 years in good health and CMV-seropositive. Sequenced input: PBMCs. The CDR3 loop reads CASSPLSREAGEQYF. Here the CDR3 DNA reads TGTGCCAGCAGTCCCCTCTCGCGGGAGGCTGGCGAGCAGTACTTC.